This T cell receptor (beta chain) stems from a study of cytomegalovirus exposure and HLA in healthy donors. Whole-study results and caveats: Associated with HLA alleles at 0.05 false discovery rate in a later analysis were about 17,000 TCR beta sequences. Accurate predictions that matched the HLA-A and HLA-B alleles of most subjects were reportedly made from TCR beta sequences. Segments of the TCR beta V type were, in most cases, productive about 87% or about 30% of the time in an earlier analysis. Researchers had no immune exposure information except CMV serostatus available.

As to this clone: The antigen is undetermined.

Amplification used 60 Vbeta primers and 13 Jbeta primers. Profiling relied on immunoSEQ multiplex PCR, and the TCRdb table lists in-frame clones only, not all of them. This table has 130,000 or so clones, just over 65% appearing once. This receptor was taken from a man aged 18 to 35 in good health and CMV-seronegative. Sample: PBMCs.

The CDR3 bases are TGCGCCAGCAGAGCGGACGGTAACACCGGGGAGCTGTTTTTT. The encoded protein is CASRADGNTGELFF. The V gene is TRBV10-1, the J gene TRBJ2-2, with a tentative D call TRBD2 (5 bases). The germline V and J ends were trimmed by 6 bases and 2 bases, with 10 bases remaining between them. The CDR3 loop spans 14 amino acids. Germline loops: CDR1 WNHNN, CDR2 SYGVQD (reference sequence).